Listed here are 5 T cell receptor beta chains from one sample, sequenced in a study of blood T cell repertoires in COVID-19. The data were produced by immunoSEQ multiplex PCR, yet TCRdb's version contains in-frame clones alone and is incomplete. The sample records 200,000 to 250,000 clones, 80% to 90% being singletons. Source material: peripheral blood. All receptors come from a woman between 50 and 59 years old with acute or convalescent COVID-19.

This chain joins TRBV5-1 and TRBJ1-1, with D uncertain. Trimming took off 5 bases at V and 2 bases at J, with 7 bases between the two ends. The CDR3 contains 12 residues. CDR1 is SGHRS, CDR2 YFSETQ, per germline. The DNA of the CDR3 is TGCGCCAGCAGTGTAGAAAACACTGAAGCTTTCTTT. Protein: CASSVENTEAFF.

The chain carries TRBV30 and TRBJ2-2, with D perhaps TRBD1 (5 bases). The CDR3 is 15 residues long. V shed 0 bases and J shed 13 bases, with 21 bases lying between them. Per the germline V gene, CDR1 is GTSNPN and CDR2 is SVGIG (reference sequence). In nucleotides, the CDR3 is TGTGCCTGGAGTGTGCCCGGTGTCGCTAGGGGATGGCTGTTTTTT. This translates into CAWSVPGVARGWLFF.

The genes are TRBV2 and TRBJ2-7; TRBD1 matches at 7 bases. This CDR3 comprises 11 residues. The germline gives CDR1 SNHLY, CDR2 FYNNEI. The V segment lost 11 bases and the J segment 7 bases; nucleotides outside the gene matches: 8. The CDR3 reads CAGGTVREQYF. The CDR3 bases are TGTGCCGGTGGGACAGTCCGGGAGCAGTACTTC.

V and J are TRBV5-6 and TRBJ2-5; D is unclear. The germline CDR1 and CDR2 sequences are SGHDT and YYEEEE. Deletions cut 1 base from V and 1 base from J, with 5 bases between. This CDR3 comprises 13 residues. The CDR3: CASSLFRQETQYF. The CDR3 bases are TGTGCCAGCAGCTTGTTTCGCCAAGAGACCCAGTACTTC.

V is TRBV6-2 or TRBV6-3 and J is TRBJ1-5, with 8 bases lining up with TRBD1. The J segment lost 10 bases and the V segment lost 4 bases, leaving 12 bases of the junction unmatched. Germline V gene lookup returns CDR1 MNHEY and CDR2 SVGEGT. The CDR3 covers 15 residues. The CDR3 sequence is CASSFGSGGLKPQHF. The CDR3 bases are TGTGCCAGCAGTTTCGGATCAGGGGGCTTGAAACCCCAGCATTTT.